These 27 T cell receptor beta chains were all obtained from the same sample, sequenced in a study of blood T cells in healthy people across ages. Sample-barcoded 5' priming and a J-beta primer mix drove a second PCR of about 7 to 11 cycles. TCRdb independently ran MiXCR on the 5' RACE reads; one entry per CDR3 protein. The table shows 1.5 million or so distinct CDR3 sequences, with approximately 40% occurring only once. Specimen: blood. The receptors shown here come from a woman aged 18-29 years in good health.

The rearrangement links TRBV4-2 to TRBJ2-7; D remains unclear. With 2 bases removed from V and 0 bases from J, the gap between germline ends came to 11 bases. This CDR3 is built from 15 residues. The V gene's germline CDR1 is LGHNA and CDR2 YNFKEQ. The DNA for the CDR3 is TGTGCCAGCAGCCAAATCCCAAGCTTCTCCTACGAGCAGTACTTC. Translated, it gives CASSQIPSFSYEQYF.

This chain joins TRBV12-3 or TRBV12-4 and TRBJ2-2, with TRBD1 matching 8 bases. J was trimmed by 6 bases and V by 5 bases; bases with no gene match: 5. CDR3 length: 14 amino acids. CDR3: CASSPQGAAGELFF. In nucleotides, the CDR3 is TGTGCCAGCAGTCCGCAGGGGGCGGCCGGGGAGCTGTTTTTT.

A few counts support this clonotype. The chain joins TRBV29-1 to TRBJ1-2; D gene unclear. The CDR3 runs 13 residues. V lost 6 bases and J lost 2, with 13 bases in between. Germline loops: CDR1 SQVTM, CDR2 ANQGSEA. The CDR3 bases are TGCAGCGTGCCAAGTACTGTGAACTATGGCTACACCTTC. The encoded protein is CSVPSTVNYGYTF.

The chain employs TRBV4-1 and TRBJ1-3; D not resolved. Germline lookup yields CDR1 MGHRA and CDR2 YSYEKL. This CDR3 has 16 residues. Trimming removed 2 bases at V and 0 bases at J, with 11 bases between. CDR3 sequence reads: CASSQLRPLSGNTIYF. In nucleotides, the CDR3 is TGCGCCAGCAGCCAATTAAGACCGCTCTCTGGAAACACCATATATTTT.

CDR3 residues: CASTFGRTALEEQFF. The CDR3 nucleotides read TGTGCCAGCACCTTCGGGAGGACGGCGCTTGAAGAGCAGTTCTTC. The V and J genes are TRBV12-3 or TRBV12-4 and TRBJ2-1; 7 bases are a match to TRBD2. The CDR3 spans 15 residues. With V trimmed by 7 bases and J by 10 bases, 16 bases remained unmatched.

This sequence joins TRBV5-1 and TRBJ2-3, with D possibly being TRBD2 (6 bases). V dropped 4 bases and J dropped 6 bases, with 21 bases sitting between them. Germline V gene sequence: CDR1 SGHRS, CDR2 YFSETQ. The CDR3 covers 16 residues. CDR3 amino acids: CASSPGDFHLQDTQYF. In DNA form, the CDR3 reads TGCGCCAGCAGCCCGGGGGACTTCCACCTTCAGGATACGCAGTATTTT.

The rearrangement joins TRBV20-1 to TRBJ1-5; a weak D match, TRBD1 (5 bases). CDR3 length: 18 residues. Trimming stripped 0 bases from V and 1 base from J, with 19 bases between. Germline V CDR1 and CDR2: DFQATT, SNEGSKA (reference sequence). DNA for the CDR3: TGCAGTGCTAGAGATAGCCTAGGTCGGGGGGGGAGCAATCAGCCCCAGCATTTT. Its translation: CSARDSLGRGGSNQPQHF.

The chain combines TRBV7-2 with TRBJ2-3; 10 nucleotides agree with TRBD2. CDR1 and CDR2 (germline): SGHTA, FQGNSA. The V segment lost 5 bases and the J segment 5 bases; nucleotides outside the gene matches: 19. The CDR3 runs 19 residues. CDR3 amino acids: CASSLRIQGLADLVDTQYF. The CDR3 DNA sequence: TGTGCCAGCAGCCTTCGAATACAAGGACTAGCGGATCTGGTAGATACGCAGTATTTT.

The V gene is TRBV24-1, the J gene TRBJ2-3; the D call may be TRBD1 or TRBD2 (5 bases each). Germline V gene data show CDR1 as KGHDR and CDR2 as SFDVKD. Trimming pared 10 bases from V and 2 bases from J, leaving 21 bases between. The CDR3 has 16 amino acids. CDR3 bases: TGTGCCACTCCAGAGGGGACCCAGGGCCACACAGATACGCAGTATTTT. Amino acid sequence: CATPEGTQGHTDTQYF.

This chain links TRBV12-5 with TRBJ2-2; the D is unclear. Deletions cut 6 bases from V and 5 bases from J, with 13 bases between. The germline V gene encodes CDR1 LGHNT and CDR2 FRNRAP. The CDR3 spans 14 residues. CDR3 sequence: CASGPFASTGELFF. In DNA form, the CDR3 reads TGTGCTAGTGGCCCCTTTGCGTCGACCGGGGAGCTGTTTTTT.

This clonotype was seen more than once but under ten times. V gene TRBV10-3 combines with J gene TRBJ2-7; tentatively, D is TRBD2 (5 bases). Trimming left V 10 bases short and J 1 base short, with 11 bases between. The CDR3 length is 12 residues. Germline V gene data show CDR1 as ENHRY and CDR2 as SYGVKD. This chain's CDR3 is CATQGLSYEQYF. The CDR3 region has the DNA TGTGCCACCCAAGGACTTTCCTACGAGCAGTACTTC.

The chain employs TRBV3-1 and TRBJ2-7, with D tentatively TRBD1 (6 bases). V was trimmed by 3 bases and J by 4 bases, leaving 10 bases between them. This CDR3 has 13 amino acids. Per germline, CDR1 LGHDT and CDR2 YNNKEL (reference sequence). In DNA, the CDR3 is TGTGCCAGCAGCCAGCTAACAGGGTACGAGCAGTACTTC. Protein: CASSQLTGYEQYF.

The genes are TRBV10-3 and TRBJ1-2; D might be TRBD1 (6 bases). This CDR3 comprises 15 residues. The V gene lost 8 bases and the J gene lost 3 bases, with 19 bases spanning the gap. CDR1 and CDR2 from the germline V gene are ENHRY and SYGVKD. The CDR3 sequence: CAIGGIWGADYGYTF. The CDR3 DNA reads TGTGCCATCGGTGGTATTTGGGGGGCTGACTATGGCTACACCTTC.

The chain has TRBV2 and TRBJ2-7; D not certain. Germline CDR1 SNHLY, CDR2 FYNNEI. CDR3 length equals 12 residues. The V end lost 5 bases, the J end lost 3 bases, and 8 bases lay between the germline ends. The CDR3 DNA follows: TGTGCCAGCAGTACTCGAATCTACGAGCAGTACTTC. Translation: CASSTRIYEQYF. Variable domain in full (rest from reference TRBV2 and TRBJ2-7): EPEVTQTPSHQVTQMGQEVILRCVPISNHLYFYWYRQILGQKVEFLVSFYNNEISEKSEIFDDQFSVERPDGSNFTLKIRSTKLEDSAMYFCASSTRIYEQYFGPGTRLTVT.

J is TRBJ1-2 and V is TRBV12-3 or TRBV12-4; D unclear. The CDR3 consists of 14 residues. Trimming stripped 4 bases from V and 6 bases from J, with 15 bases between. The CDR3: CASSSNGRKNGYTF. In DNA form, the CDR3 reads TGTGCCAGCAGTTCTAACGGACGGAAAAATGGCTACACCTTC.

This clonotype occurred a few times. The chain couples TRBV5-5 to TRBJ1-5, with 9 bases identical to TRBD1. The CDR3 length is 16 residues. Losses at the gene ends were 1 base for V and 5 bases for J; bases not matched to a gene: 7. Germline V CDR1 and CDR2: SGHKS, YYEKEE (reference sequence). In nucleotides, the CDR3 is TGTGCCAGCAGCTTGAGAGGGACAGGGATCGATCAGCCCCAGCATTTT. It yields the protein CASSLRGTGIDQPQHF.

The V and J genes are TRBV24-1 and TRBJ2-7; D might be TRBD1 or TRBD2, each matching 5 bases. The end of the DNA aligns better with TRBJ2-5, so the J call may be wrong. This CDR3 spans 14 amino acids. Germline CDR1 KGHDR, CDR2 SFDVKD. In DNA form, the CDR3 reads TGTGCCACCATCGGGGCAGTAGTAGACGAGACCCAGTACTTC. Amino acids: CATIGAVVDETQYF.

This clonotype turned up a few times. The chain links TRBV7-9 to TRBJ2-2; D gene unclear. Per the germline V gene, CDR1 is SEHNR and CDR2 is FQNEAQ (reference sequence). The CDR3 is 15 residues long. Trimming cost V 1 base and J 3 bases, with 9 bases left between them. CDR3 nucleotide sequence: TGTGCCAGCAGCTTAGGGGCGTGGGACACCGGGGAGCTGTTTTTT. It is translated as CASSLGAWDTGELFF.

The V gene is TRBV20-1, the J gene TRBJ1-1; 7 bases are shared with TRBD1. Germline V gene data show CDR1 as DFQATT and CDR2 as SNEGSKA (reference sequence). The CDR3 runs to 12 residues. Trimming took 5 bases from V and 8 from J; bases not matched to a gene: 8. CDR3 bases: TGCAGTGCTCCCAAGGAGGACAGGGAAGCTTTCTTT. This gives the protein CSAPKEDREAFF.

The CDR3 here is CASSQETGKMVYGYTF. The CDR3, as DNA: TGTGCCAGCAGCCAAGAAACAGGGAAGATGGTGTATGGCTACACCTTC. This chain links TRBV4-2 with TRBJ1-2; D is perhaps TRBD1 (6 bases). The germline V and J ends were trimmed by 0 bases and 5 bases, with 16 bases remaining between them. The length of the CDR3 is 16 residues. Germline CDR1 LGHNA, CDR2 YNFKEQ.

This clonotype was found once. The chain links TRBV12-3 or TRBV12-4 to TRBJ1-2, with a weak D call TRBD1 (5 bases). The CDR3 covers 11 residues. Trimming pared 5 bases from V and 14 bases from J, leaving 15 bases between. CDR3 loop: CASSPGTDFTF. The CDR3 DNA is TGTGCCAGCAGTCCCGGGACGGACTTTACCTTC.

The chain employs TRBV6-1 and TRBJ2-2; 9 bases map to TRBD1. The CDR3 contains 15 residues. V shed 7 bases and J 0 bases; nucleotides not matched to a gene: 3. Germline assignment: CDR1 MNHNS and CDR2 SASEGT. The CDR3 DNA is TGTGCCAGCACCTGGGACAGGGCGAACACCGGGGAGCTGTTTTTT. Translating it yields CASTWDRANTGELFF.

This clonotype was detected a few times. The V and J genes are TRBV4-2 and TRBJ2-7, with 11 nucleotides matching TRBD2. Unmatched junction bases numbered 6, after V lost 1 base and J lost 4 bases. Germline CDR1 LGHNA, CDR2 YNFKEQ. The length of the CDR3 is 16 residues. The CDR3 protein is CASSQGGTSGRYEQYF. The CDR3 region has the DNA TGTGCCAGCAGCCAAGGCGGGACTAGCGGTCGATACGAGCAGTACTTC.

V usage is TRBV7-6 and J usage is TRBJ2-7; D may correspond to TRBD1 or TRBD2 (5 bases each). Germline V gene sequence: CDR1 SGHVS, CDR2 FNYEAQ. V shed 0 bases and J shed 0 bases, with 12 bases lying between them. The CDR3 contains 16 residues. The CDR3 sequence is CASSLATGTDSYEQYF. CDR3 DNA: TGTGCCAGCAGCTTAGCAACCGGGACGGACTCCTACGAGCAGTACTTC.

The chain recombines TRBV20-1 with TRBJ2-4; 9 bases line up with TRBD2. The J call may be in error: the DNA end matches TRBJ2-7 better. This CDR3 comprises 21 residues. Germline V lookup: CDR1 DFQATT, CDR2 SNEGSKA (reference sequence). The CDR3 sequence: CSARPHRGIAGDIGTSYEQYF. As DNA, the CDR3 is TGCAGTGCTAGACCCCACAGAGGGATAGCGGGAGACATTGGTACTAGCTACGAGCAGTACTTC.

The chain employs TRBV25-1 and TRBJ1-4; 10 bases are shared with TRBD1. Germline CDR1 MGHDK, CDR2 SYGVNS. This CDR3 has 15 residues. V was clipped by 7 bases and J by 8 bases; unmatched bases: 10. The CDR3 DNA is TGTGCCAGCACCACCGGACAGGGGGACGACGAAAAACTGTTTTTT. The encoded protein is CASTTGQGDDEKLFF.

V gene TRBV5-1 combines with J gene TRBJ2-1, with 7 bases identical to TRBD1. The assigned J gene may be wrong: the sequence end matches TRBJ2-7 better. This CDR3 has 14 amino acids. The V gene's germline CDR1 is SGHRS and CDR2 YFSETQ. The CDR3: CASSKTGPYNEQYF. Written as DNA, the CDR3 is TGCGCCAGCAGCAAGACAGGGCCGTACAATGAGCAGTACTTC.